This T cell receptor beta chain was documented in a study of beta chain features in type 1 diabetes. Study-level results: Researchers report that Type 1 diabetes patients had moderately but significantly shorter TCRB CDR3s across all four CD4+ subsets. VDJ junctions from type 1 diabetes patients carried fewer insertions and larger deletions. Whether TCRB rearrangement is influenced by HLA type went unresolved here.

Germline V gives CDR1 SGHRS, CDR2 YFSETQ. This CDR3 is built from 16 residues. Germline trimming cut 3 bases from V and 0 bases from J; bases unmatched to any gene: 5. TCRB transcripts that were expressed got sequenced, as all of the isolated RNA had been reverse transcribed. Libraries were prepared by immunoSEQ multiplex PCR; TCRdb keeps only in-frame clonotypes and omits some of them. Among about 170,000 clones listed, almost 8% were seen once. This clone has just one count. What it binds is not known. Each of the CD4+ naive, central memory, regulatory and stem cell-like memory populations was sorted via CD45RO/CCR7/CD25/CD127/CD95/CD27.

The sequence came from a man in his late teens or twenties with type 1 diabetes. J is TRBJ2-7 and V is TRBV5-1; TRBD2 matches at 11 bases. The sample comprised central memory CD4+ T cells from blood. The CDR3 DNA reads as TGCGCCAGCAGCTCAGGGACTAGCGGACTCTCCTACGAGCAGTACTTC. Amino acids: CASSSGTSGLSYEQYF.